This passage covers 32 T cell receptor beta chains from one sample sequenced in a study of PD-1 blockade in classical Hodgkin lymphoma. Produced via immunoSEQ multiplex PCR; TCRdb's table is partial and in-frame only. The sample holds about 94,000 clones; nearly 90% are singletons and the top ten take about 10%. Autologous stem cell transplantation was followed by relapse in every patient, and brentuximab vedotin exposure varied. The source material was peripheral blood mononuclear cells (PBMCs), sampled before the second cycle of nivolumab. The origin of the receptors is a human donor with classical Hodgkin lymphoma.

The chain combines TRBV10-3 with TRBJ1-2; TRBD1 matches at 8 bases. The CDR3 has 13 amino acids. Per germline, CDR1 ENHRY and CDR2 SYGVKD. Trimming took 6 bases from V and 4 from J; bases not matched to a gene: 4. This chain's CDR3 is CAIRDREGYGYTF. The CDR3 DNA is TGTGCCATCAGGGACAGGGAGGGCTATGGCTACACCTTC.

The chain is built from TRBV9 and TRBJ1-2; maybe TRBD1 (5 bases). The CDR3 is 12 residues long. V lost 2 bases and J lost 8, with 10 bases in between. Germline V gene data show CDR1 as SGDLS and CDR2 as YYNGEE. CDR3: CASSVEGLGYTF. For the CDR3, the DNA is TGTGCCAGCAGCGTGGAGGGGTTAGGCTACACCTTC.

The chain carries TRBV6-6 and TRBJ2-7; D gene unclear. The CDR3 has 13 residues. Looked up from germline, CDR1 is MNHNY and CDR2 is SVGAGI (reference sequence). Trimming left V 5 bases short and J 2 bases short, with 10 bases between. CDR3 sequence reads: CASSHEIPYEQYF. The CDR3 coding sequence is TGTGCCAGCAGTCACGAGATTCCCTACGAGCAGTACTTC.

This clone was seen a single time. In DNA form, the CDR3 reads TGTGCCAGCAGTTTTGGGGGCGCGTCTAGCAATCAGCCCCAGCATTTT. As protein: CASSFGGASSNQPQHF. The chain links TRBV27 to TRBJ1-5, with a possible D match to TRBD1 (6 bases). Trimming removed 3 bases from V and 0 bases from J, with 12 bases in between. The CDR3 is 16 residues long. Germline V gene sequence: CDR1 MNHEY, CDR2 SMNVEV (reference sequence).

The chain joins TRBV28 to TRBJ2-3; TRBD2 agrees at 8 bases. V was pared by 7 bases and J by 9 bases, with 12 bases of the junction left unmatched. The germline gives CDR1 MDHEN, CDR2 SYDVKM. The CDR3 extends over 14 amino acids. The CDR3 DNA sequence: TGTGCCAGCACCTACCGGGGGGGGAAGGACACGCAGTATTTT. Protein product: CASTYRGGKDTQYF.

The chain carries TRBV28 and TRBJ2-1, with D possibly TRBD2 on 7 matching bases. V lost 3 bases and J lost 7, with 34 bases in between. CDR1 is MDHEN and CDR2 is SYDVKM in the germline V gene. CDR3 length: 21 amino acids. As DNA, the CDR3 is TGTGCCAGCAGTTTTTTCGGTCTGTATGTGACCGGGGGGCCAATGGGAAATGAGCAGTTCTTC. Its protein is CASSFFGLYVTGGPMGNEQFF.

The chain couples TRBV19 to TRBJ1-1, with D perhaps matching TRBD1 (6 bases). The germline CDR1 and CDR2 sequences are LNHDA and SQIVND (reference sequence). V shed 3 bases and J shed 3 bases, with 8 bases lying between them. The length of the CDR3 is 13 residues. The CDR3 nucleotides are TGTGCCAGTAGTATTGGGGGCTACACTGAAGCTTTCTTT. Protein sequence: CASSIGGYTEAFF.

The rearrangement uses TRBV9 and TRBJ2-3; D not resolved. V was pared by 0 bases and J by 6 bases, with 8 bases between. Germline CDR1 is SGDLS and CDR2 is YYNGEE. The CDR3 is 13 residues long. This CDR3 reads CASSVGHTDTQYF. The DNA of the CDR3 is TGTGCCAGCAGCGTAGGGCACACCGATACGCAGTATTTT. The full variable domain, in which reference TRBV9 and TRBJ2-3 provide the parts outside the CDR3, is DSGVTQTPKHLITATGQRVTLRCSPRSGDLSVYWYQQSLDQGLQFLIQYYNGEERAKGNILERFSAQQFPDLHSELNLSSLELGDSALYFCASSVGHTDTQYFGPGTRLTVL.

The CDR3 nucleotides are TGTGCCAGCAGCTTAGGTAGCGTAGAGACCCAGTACTTC. Encoded protein: CASSLGSVETQYF. The rearrangement links TRBV7-2 to TRBJ2-5; tentative D call: TRBD2 (5 bases). Trimming left V 1 base short and J 4 bases short, with 7 bases between. The CDR3 runs 13 residues. From germline, CDR1 is SGHTA and CDR2 FQGNSA.

The chain links TRBV5-6 to TRBJ2-1, with D unresolved. Trimming took 4 bases from V and 8 from J, leaving 7 bases between them. Germline V gene data show CDR1 as SGHDT and CDR2 as YYEEEE. There are 11 residues in the CDR3. CDR3 sequence: CASSQNDEQFF. The CDR3 coding sequence is TGTGCCAGCAGCCAAAACGATGAGCAGTTCTTC.

The table lists this clone with a count of one. This chain connects TRBV19 to TRBJ2-2; possible D gene TRBD1, 5 bases. Germline assignment: CDR1 LNHDA and CDR2 SQIVND (reference sequence). This CDR3 region has 16 residues. The ends were cut back, 3 bases at V and 5 bases at J, with 16 bases in the middle. CDR3 region: CASSIRQWGWTGELFF. CDR3 bases: TGTGCCAGTAGTATTCGACAGTGGGGATGGACCGGGGAGCTGTTTTTT.

The V gene is TRBV5-8, the J gene TRBJ2-3; D is unresolved. CDR3 size: 14 residues. Germline V gives CDR1 SGHTS, CDR2 YDEGEE. Trimming pared 1 base from V and 0 bases from J, leaving 6 bases between. CDR3 coding DNA: TGTGCCAGCAGCTTGAGGGCCAGCACAGATACGCAGTATTTT. It specifies CASSLRASTDTQYF. Looking up the rest from reference TRBV5-8 and TRBJ2-3 gives the full variable domain: EAGVTQSPTHLIKTRGQQATLRCSPISGHTSVYWYQQALGLGLQFLLWYDEGEERNRGNFPPRFSGRQFPNYSSELNVNALELEDSALYLCASSLRASTDTQYFGPGTRLTVL.

The chain is built from TRBV9 and TRBJ2-7; 8 bases fit TRBD1. Germline CDR1 reads SGDLS; CDR2 reads YYNGEE. This CDR3 has 14 residues. V gave up 0 bases and J gave up 6 bases; unmatched junction bases: 5. CDR3 in DNA: TGTGCCAGCAGCGTAGATCAGGGGGCTGGCGAGCAGTACTTC. Amino acids: CASSVDQGAGEQYF.

The V and J genes are TRBV6-6 and TRBJ2-3, with 8 bases that match TRBD1. V gave up 5 bases and J gave up 2 bases; unmatched junction bases: 6. The CDR3 covers 15 residues. The germline V gene encodes CDR1 MNHNY and CDR2 SVGAGI (reference sequence). The CDR3 spells CASSAGTGNTDTQYF. The CDR3 DNA follows: TGTGCCAGCAGTGCCGGGACAGGAAACACAGATACGCAGTATTTT.

V gene TRBV10-1 combines with J gene TRBJ2-6; TRBD2 might be the D (5 bases). The germline V gene encodes CDR1 WNHNN and CDR2 SYGVQD (reference sequence). This CDR3 contains 15 residues. V was cut by 0 bases and J by 3 bases, with 6 bases left in between. CDR3 amino acids: CASSESGSGANVLTF. The CDR3 bases are TGCGCCAGCAGTGAGTCAGGGAGTGGGGCCAACGTCCTGACTTTC.

For the CDR3, the DNA is TGTGCCAGCAGCCAATACCACACTAGCGTTACCTACAATGAGCAGTTCTTC. This codes for CASSQYHTSVTYNEQFF. This chain uses TRBV4-2 with TRBJ2-1; 7 nucleotides match TRBD2. The CDR3 is 17 amino acids. The V and J ends lost 2 bases and 2 bases, in that order; junction bases with no gene match: 9. The germline V gene encodes CDR1 LGHNA and CDR2 YNFKEQ.

The V call is TRBV6-5, the J call TRBJ2-7; D is possibly TRBD1 (6 bases). Germline V gives CDR1 MNHEY, CDR2 SVGAGI. Trimming stripped 10 bases from V and 7 bases from J, with 14 bases between. The length of the CDR3 is 11 residues. This chain's CDR3 is CATSTGKEQYF. CDR3 sequence (DNA): TGTGCCACCTCAACAGGGAAGGAGCAGTACTTC.

The V and J genes are TRBV19 and TRBJ1-1; D is unresolved. The germline CDR1 and CDR2 sequences are LNHDA and SQIVND (reference sequence). V shed 8 bases and J shed 4 bases, with 11 bases lying between them. The CDR3 runs 12 residues. The DNA of the CDR3 is TGTGCCAGTGGGTTTTCGGGCACTGAAGCTTTCTTT. Amino acids: CASGFSGTEAFF.

The chain combines TRBV5-1 with TRBJ2-5, with no clear D. V was pared by 1 base and J by 1 base, with 8 bases between. In germline, CDR1 is SGHRS, CDR2 YFSETQ. CDR3 length equals 14 residues. CDR3 in DNA: TGCGCCAGCAGCTTGCAGAGCATCCAAGAGACCCAGTACTTC. It yields the protein CASSLQSIQETQYF.

The V gene is TRBV6-6, the J gene TRBJ1-1; the D gene is possibly TRBD1 (5 bases). The V gene lost 5 bases and the J gene lost 9 bases, with 10 bases spanning the gap. Germline CDR1 MNHNY, CDR2 SVGAGI (reference sequence). This CDR3 has 11 residues. CDR3 DNA sequence: TGTGCCAGCAGTCAGACAGAAAAAGCTTTCTTT. Protein product: CASSQTEKAFF.

This sequence joins TRBV6-1 and TRBJ2-1, with TRBD2 matching 9 bases. This CDR3 region has 17 residues. V gave up 1 base and J gave up 8 bases; unmatched junction bases: 12. The V gene's germline CDR1 is MNHNS and CDR2 SASEGT. The CDR3 reads CASSEVRGRADVDEQFF. As DNA, the CDR3 is TGTGCCAGCAGTGAAGTTCGCGGGAGGGCCGACGTCGATGAGCAGTTCTTC.

This sequence joins TRBV29-1 and TRBJ2-7; 10 bases are a match to TRBD1. The CDR3 sequence is 14 residues long. Per the germline V gene, CDR1 is SQVTM and CDR2 is ANQGSEA. With V trimmed by 6 bases and J by 6 bases, 11 bases remained unmatched. CDR3 in DNA: TGCAGCGTCGGGACCGGGACAGGGGAGTTCGAGCAGTACTTC. Translation: CSVGTGTGEFEQYF.

The chain employs TRBV11-2 and TRBJ1-5; D is uncertain. The V end lost 0 bases, the J end lost 5 bases, and 5 bases lay between the germline ends. This CDR3 comprises 13 residues. The germline V gene encodes CDR1 SGHAT and CDR2 FQNNGV. CDR3: CASSLEGHQPQHF. The DNA of the CDR3 is TGTGCCAGCAGCTTAGAAGGACATCAGCCCCAGCATTTT. The full variable domain, in which reference TRBV11-2 and TRBJ1-5 provide the parts outside the CDR3, is EAGVAQSPRYKIIEKRQSVAFWCNPISGHATLYWYQQILGQGPKLLIQFQNNGVVDDSQLPKDRFSAERLKGVDSTLKIQPAKLEDSAVYLCASSLEGHQPQHFGDGTRLSIL.

The rearrangement links TRBV5-7 to TRBJ1-2; TRBD1 aligns across 8 bases. TRBV5-7 is an ORF, and what it does is uncertain. V gave up 6 bases and J gave up 7 bases; unmatched junction bases: 8. The CDR3 runs 13 residues. The CDR3 DNA reads TGTGCCAGCACCCTCGGACAGGGCCTTGGCTACACCTTC. Its protein is CASTLGQGLGYTF.

The chain uses TRBV30 and TRBJ2-7; TRBD1 agrees at 9 bases. Per germline, CDR1 GTSNPN and CDR2 SVGIG (reference sequence). The CDR3 has 14 residues. V lost 0 bases and J lost 5; bases outside the gene matches: 5. CDR3 nucleotides: TGTGCCTGGAGTGTCGGGACAGGGAATAACGAGCAGTACTTC. It encodes CAWSVGTGNNEQYF. Full variable domain (rest looked up from reference TRBV30 and TRBJ2-7): SQTIHQWPATLVQPVGSPLSLECTVEGTSNPNLYWYRQAAGRGLQLLFYSVGIGQISSEVPQNLSASRPQDRQFILSSKKLLLSDSGFYLCAWSVGTGNNEQYFGPGTRLTVT.

The table lists this clone with a few counts. This chain links TRBV2 with TRBJ1-6; 7 nucleotides match TRBD1. J lost 7 bases, V lost 7 bases, and 10 bases had no gene match. CDR3 length: 15 residues. From germline, CDR1 is SNHLY and CDR2 FYNNEI. The CDR3 DNA sequence: TGTGCCAGCACCCGAAACAGGGGAGGCAATTCACCCCTCCACTTT. Translated: CASTRNRGGNSPLHF.

The chain couples TRBV28 to TRBJ2-1; either TRBD1 or TRBD2 may supply D (6 bases each). Germline V gene data show CDR1 as MDHEN and CDR2 as SYDVKM. The V gene lost 3 bases and the J gene lost 6 bases, with 12 bases spanning the gap. This CDR3 has 14 amino acids. CDR3 loop: CASSLVGGRNEQFF. CDR3 in DNA: TGTGCCAGCAGTTTGGTTGGGGGGCGCAATGAGCAGTTCTTC.

This chain connects TRBV4-2 to TRBJ1-5; maybe TRBD1 (5 bases). There are 13 residues in the CDR3. Per the germline V gene, CDR1 is LGHNA and CDR2 is YNFKEQ. Trimming removed 0 bases at V and 5 bases at J, with 5 bases between. CDR3 residues: CASSQEGDQPQHF. Written as DNA, the CDR3 is TGTGCCAGCAGCCAAGAGGGGGATCAGCCCCAGCATTTT.

This chain joins TRBV4-1 and TRBJ2-7, with 8 bases fitting TRBD2. Germline V gene sequence: CDR1 MGHRA, CDR2 YSYEKL. The CDR3 extends over 14 amino acids. Trimming at V came to 0 bases and at J to 6 bases, leaving 4 bases not matched to a gene. The CDR3 sequence: CASSQEWTSSEQYF. CDR3 sequence (DNA): TGCGCCAGCAGCCAAGAATGGACTAGCTCCGAGCAGTACTTC.

The genes are TRBV5-1 and TRBJ2-1; D gene uncertain. Germline V gives CDR1 SGHRS, CDR2 YFSETQ. Trimming took 4 bases from V and 10 from J, leaving 15 bases between them. The CDR3 extends over 13 amino acids. CDR3 bases: TGCGCCAGCAGCCCCAACAATGACGCGGAGCAGTTCTTC. Translated, it gives CASSPNNDAEQFF. Drawing the rest from reference TRBV5-1 and TRBJ2-1, the complete variable domain is KAGVTQTPRYLIKTRGQQVTLSCSPISGHRSVSWYQQTPGQGLQFLFEYFSETQRNKGNFPGRFSGRQFSNSRSEMNVSTLELGDSALYLCASSPNNDAEQFFGPGTRLTVL.

The chain uses TRBV5-1 and TRBJ1-1; possibly TRBD1 for D (5 bases). CDR3 size: 12 residues. The V and J ends lost 5 bases and 11 bases respectively, with 16 bases between them. Germline values: CDR1 SGHRS, CDR2 YFSETQ. CDR3 sequence reads: CASRTGTEEAFF. The CDR3 DNA sequence: TGCGCCAGCAGAACCGGGACGGAGGAGGCTTTCTTT.

The chain employs TRBV7-9 and TRBJ2-5; the D gene could be TRBD1 or TRBD2 (5 bases each). The CDR3 extends over 15 amino acids. With 5 bases removed from V and 4 bases from J, the gap between germline ends came to 17 bases. Looked up from germline, CDR1 is SEHNR and CDR2 is FQNEAQ (reference sequence). CDR3 bases: TGTGCCAGCAGCCTATCTCGGACTGGGGCAGAGACCCAGTACTTC. This gives the protein CASSLSRTGAETQYF. The whole variable domain, remainder taken from reference TRBV7-9 and TRBJ2-5, is DTGVSQNPRHKITKRGQNVTFRCDPISEHNRLYWYRQTLGQGPEFLTYFQNEAQLEKSRLLSDRFSAERPKGSFSTLEIQRTEQGDSAMYLCASSLSRTGAETQYFGPGTRLLVL.